The 9 T cell receptor beta chains below all came from one sample that was sequenced in a study of blood T cell repertoires in COVID-19. Sequenced by immunoSEQ multiplex PCR; TCRdb stores in-frame clones only, minus some. The table lists 250,000 or so clones, more than 75% of them singletons. The specimen sequenced was peripheral blood. The receptor source for this set is a man in his forties or fifties with active or convalescent COVID-19.

The CDR3 nucleotides read TGTGCCAGCAGCCCAAGTTTCCTACAGGCGGGAACCTACAATGAGCAGTTCTTC. Its translation: CASSPSFLQAGTYNEQFF. The V call is TRBV3-1 (or the pseudogene TRBV3-2), the J call TRBJ2-1; D may be TRBD2 (6 bases). The CDR3 loop spans 18 amino acids. V gave up 4 bases and J gave up 2 bases, with 21 bases separating them. In germline, CDR1 is LGHDT, CDR2 YNNKEL (reference sequence).

This clone was observed a handful of times. The chain combines TRBV10-3 with TRBJ2-2; 7 nucleotides align to TRBD2. V lost 7 bases and J lost 2; bases outside the gene matches: 7. The CDR3 runs to 15 residues. CDR1 is ENHRY, CDR2 SYGVKD, per germline. CDR3 sequence (DNA): TGTGCCATCATGCCCGGGGGGAGAAACACCGGGGAGCTGTTTTTT. It translates to CAIMPGGRNTGELFF.

Points on this clone: Other DNA sequences from this sample encode an identical CDR3 as well. The chain carries TRBV5-1 and TRBJ1-5; maybe TRBD1 (5 bases). Trimming pared 1 base from V and 0 bases from J, leaving 8 bases between. Germline V gene data show CDR1 as SGHRS and CDR2 as YFSETQ. This CDR3 contains 15 residues. The CDR3, as DNA: TGCGCCAGCAGCTTGTGGGGGGATAGCAATCAGCCCCAGCATTTT. This gives the protein CASSLWGDSNQPQHF.

A single count supports this clone. The genes are TRBV6-5 and TRBJ1-2; D may be TRBD1 (5 bases). Germline V gene sequence: CDR1 MNHEY, CDR2 SVGAGI. The CDR3 covers 14 residues. V gave up 4 bases and J gave up 6 bases, with 15 bases separating them. In DNA form, the CDR3 reads TGTGCCAGCAGTTCGGGGGGTAGGGCCCATGGCTACACCTTC. Its translation: CASSSGGRAHGYTF.

The rearrangement uses TRBV27 and TRBJ2-1, with a tentative D call TRBD2 (6 bases). Trimming removed 0 bases at V and 3 bases at J, with 9 bases between. Looked up from germline, CDR1 is MNHEY and CDR2 is SMNVEV (reference sequence). The CDR3 consists of 15 residues. The CDR3 region is CASSLSPSDYNEQFF. The CDR3 bases are TGTGCCAGCAGTTTATCGCCTAGCGACTACAATGAGCAGTTCTTC.

This chain uses TRBV6-2 or TRBV6-3 with TRBJ2-3; TRBD1 aligns across 7 bases. The CDR3 runs to 16 residues. From germline, CDR1 is MNHEY and CDR2 SVGEGT. The V segment lost 6 bases and the J segment 5 bases; nucleotides outside the gene matches: 14. CDR3 nucleotides: TGTGCCAGCAGCCCTACAGGGGCCGGGCATAGAGATACGCAGTATTTT. It specifies CASSPTGAGHRDTQYF.

The chain has TRBV5-4 and TRBJ1-1; no reliable D call. The CDR3 loop spans 15 amino acids. Germline V gene sequence: CDR1 SGHNT, CDR2 YYREEE (reference sequence). The germline V and J ends were trimmed by 0 bases and 1 base, with 10 bases remaining between them. CDR3 DNA sequence: TGTGCCAGCAGCTTGGAAGGGAGAAGGAACACTGAAGCTTTCTTT. This codes for CASSLEGRRNTEAFF.

J is TRBJ1-6 and V is TRBV6-5; D possibly corresponds to TRBD1 (5 bases). Germline CDR1 is MNHEY and CDR2 is SVGAGI. The germline V and J ends were trimmed by 0 bases and 6 bases, with 12 bases remaining between them. This CDR3 is 16 amino acids long. The CDR3: CASSYSPGQGNSPLHF. The CDR3 nucleotides are TGTGCCAGCAGTTACTCCCCCGGTCAGGGTAATTCACCCCTCCACTTT.

DNA for the CDR3: TGCACCAGCAGCCAAGGGGGGCAGGGACGACACTATGGCTACACCTTC. Its protein product is CTSSQGGQGRHYGYTF. The gene calls are TRBV1 and TRBJ1-2; no DNA check was done on the table's D call, TRBD1. TRBV1 is a pseudogene segment. The CDR3 totals 16 residues.